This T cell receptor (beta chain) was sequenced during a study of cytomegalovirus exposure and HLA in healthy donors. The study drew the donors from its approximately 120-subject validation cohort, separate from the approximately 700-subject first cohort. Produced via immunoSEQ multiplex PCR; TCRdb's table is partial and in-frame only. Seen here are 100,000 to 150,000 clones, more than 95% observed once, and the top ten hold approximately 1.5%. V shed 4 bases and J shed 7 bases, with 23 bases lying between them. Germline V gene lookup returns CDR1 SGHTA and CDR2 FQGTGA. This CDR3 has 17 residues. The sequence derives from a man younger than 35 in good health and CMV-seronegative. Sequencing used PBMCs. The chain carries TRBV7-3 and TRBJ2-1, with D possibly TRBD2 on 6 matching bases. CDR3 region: CASSSHPEGLRGNEQFF. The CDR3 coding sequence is TGTGCCAGCAGCTCCCACCCGGAGGGCCTCCGGGGGAATGAGCAGTTCTTC. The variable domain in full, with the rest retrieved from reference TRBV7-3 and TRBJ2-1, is GAGVSQTPSNKVTEKGKYVELRCDPISGHTALYWYRQSLGQGPEFLIYFQGTGAADDSGLPNDRFFAVRPEGSVSTLKIQRTERGDSAVYLCASSSHPEGLRGNEQFFGPGTRLTVL.